One T cell receptor beta chain is described in this entry. The V gene's germline CDR1 is SQVTM and CDR2 ANQGSEA. V gave up 7 bases and J gave up 6 bases; unmatched junction bases: 12. The CDR3 extends over 13 amino acids. The sample comes from a study of early T cells in non-severe SARS-CoV-2 infection. TCRdb called the 5' RACE reads again in MiXCR, with one record for every CDR3 protein. The sample records some 71,000 distinct CDR3 sequences, over 10% being singletons. The sample was whole blood, taken at baseline. The receptor was derived from an adult who was a healthcare worker with PCR-confirmed SARS-CoV-2 infection or an uninfected control (not recorded which). This chain links TRBV29-1 with TRBJ2-7; 7 positions agree with TRBD1. CDR3 region: CSALDRQGREQYF. The CDR3 coding sequence is TGCAGCGCCCTAGACCGACAGGGACGCGAGCAGTACTTC.